This TCR beta chain was observed in a study of blood T cell repertoires in COVID-19. Background on the study: PBMCs, B-cell-depleted T cells, or T cells were the source of the cDNA or gDNA that made up the material.

As processed by the authors: From reference gene primer amplification, estimates of nucleated cell counts were derived. Sequenced by immunoSEQ multiplex PCR; TCRdb stores in-frame clones only, minus some. V and J calls and clone size are given by that table; D and trimming were obtained from the DNA. Among about 72,000 clones listed, 85% were seen once. With 6 bases removed from V and 11 bases from J, the gap between germline ends came to 10 bases. The CDR3 consists of 10 residues. The germline gives CDR1 MNHNY, CDR2 SVGAGI (reference sequence). The rearrangement links TRBV6-6 to TRBJ1-1, with unresolved D. The sequenced material came from peripheral blood. The origin of this receptor is a woman of 80 years or more with active or convalescent COVID-19. CDR3 sequence reads: CASRSGEAFF. The CDR3 bases are TGTGCCAGCAGGTCAGGTGAGGCTTTCTTT.